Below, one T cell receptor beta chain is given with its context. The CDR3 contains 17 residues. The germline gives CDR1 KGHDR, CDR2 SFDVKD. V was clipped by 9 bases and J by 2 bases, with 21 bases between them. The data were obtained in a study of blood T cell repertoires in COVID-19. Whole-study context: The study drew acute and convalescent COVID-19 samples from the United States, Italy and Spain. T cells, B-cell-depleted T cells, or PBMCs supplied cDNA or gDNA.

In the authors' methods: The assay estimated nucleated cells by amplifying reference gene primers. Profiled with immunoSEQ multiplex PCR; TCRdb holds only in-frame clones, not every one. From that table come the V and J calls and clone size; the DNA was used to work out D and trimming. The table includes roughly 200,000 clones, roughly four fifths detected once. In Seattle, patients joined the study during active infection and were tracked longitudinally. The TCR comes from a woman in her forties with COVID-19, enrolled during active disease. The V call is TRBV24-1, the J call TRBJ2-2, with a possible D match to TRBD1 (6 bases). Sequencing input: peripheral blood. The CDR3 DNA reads TGTGCCACCCTGTGGCTGGGGGCGCCCGGAAACACCGGGGAGCTGTTTTTT. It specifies CATLWLGAPGNTGELFF.